This record covers a single T cell receptor (beta chain). Antigen specificity is unknown. These data belong to a study of monozygotic twins with inflammatory bowel disease. The CDR3 runs 14 residues. Germline values: CDR1 LGHDT, CDR2 YNNKEL (reference sequence). General study findings and limits: Cells of different T cell subtypes could not be told apart.

TCRalpha and TCRbeta cDNA was put through two nested PCRs of approximately 17 and 9 cycles. TCRdb re-analyzed the 5' RACE reads; it lists each CDR3 protein once, without DNA. This sample's table reports around 210,000 distinct CDR3 sequences. The V and J genes are TRBV3-1 and TRBJ2-1; no DNA is available, so the TRBD2 call from TCRdb remains unchecked. The TCR sequence derives from a human donor with ulcerative colitis or Crohn's disease, or a healthy co-twin of an affected twin (not recorded which). The sequenced sample consisted of blood. The CDR3 loop is CASSQDPYRGEQFF.